This TCR beta chain was recovered during a study of blood T cell repertoires in COVID-19 (dated by TCRdb to 2020 to 2021). Study-level background: The collaborator samples originated in the United States, Italy and Spain and spanned the acute and convalescent phases of COVID-19. The repertoires were made available in a free public database intended to serve as a resource for research on the immune response to SARS-CoV-2. Where HLA class I and class II types were available, the types were taken from metadata supplied by the sample provider, not from assay-based typing. Samples were obtained from the ongoing ImmuneRACE study (first 160 participants) and from 950 to 1,500 subjects provided by 6 global collaborators. A de-identified subject ID, COVID-19 status, age in years and sex were almost always included in the sample metadata. Deeply sampled blood TCRbeta repertoires from subjects exposed to, actively infected with, or recovered from COVID-19 were included in the dataset. The prospective study material was composed of cDNA or gDNA derived from T cells, B-cell-depleted T cells, or PBMCs.

The germline V gene encodes CDR1 SGHRS and CDR2 YFSETQ. CDR3 length: 16 amino acids, cysteine to phenylalanine. Only the CDR3 part of the read is kept: 48 bases, read in frame from the first base. V sheds 0 bases and J sheds 5 bases, leaving 17 bases between their ends. Whole blood was collected in K2EDTA tubes by collaborating institutions according to the institutions' own protocols. For TCRbeta analysis, collaborators shipped samples as frozen whole blood, isolated PBMCs, or DNA extracted from either of those sample types. Of note for this clone: It has no known antigen specificity. Within one base of it there is no much larger clone, and no base qualities were kept.

The research as a whole found: The quantity of clinical and demographic metadata differed by source and by participant and was supplied without curation.

The immunoSEQ Assay, a bias-controlled multiplex PCR, was used to amplify TCRbeta CDR3 regions from genomic DNA. The original pipeline was this. Nucleated cell counts per sample were estimated from amplification of reference gene primers within the assay. To quantify the absolute abundance of each unique TCRbeta CDR3 rearrangement, sequence reads were collapsed and filtered. For each sample, productive Simpson clonality was calculated as the square root of Simpson's diversity index across productive rearrangements. In its TCRdb copy, this immuneACCESS table keeps in-frame sequences only and misses some clones. Where compared with another copy, unresolved V genes explain less than half of these, and the others have no known cause. The DNA was the basis for D and trimming; V, J and clone size are from that table. The sample table shows about 220,000 clones, and 82% are seen once. The ten largest clones represent approximately 4% of the sample.

Sequenced material: peripheral blood. The sequence joins TRBV5-1 to TRBJ1-1; possibly the D gene is TRBD1, per 6 matching bases. The sequence came from a woman over 75 with acute or convalescent COVID-19. The CDR3 is CASSLVGTGIQTEAFF. The DNA reads TGCGCCAGCAGCTTGGTGGGAACAGGGATTCAAACTGAAGCTTTCTTT.